This entry describes one TCR beta chain. One end of the junction is discordant with germline, which a read error may explain. This table comes from immunoSEQ multiplex PCR, and its TCRdb copy is limited to in-frame clones, with some not included. The repertoire includes about 250,000 clones, about 87% of them detected once, and approximately 1.5% sits in the top ten. The entry originates in a study of blood T cell repertoires in COVID-19. As for the study in general: The study drew acute and convalescent COVID-19 samples from the United States, Italy and Spain.

This clonotype was obtained from a woman aged 50 to 60 who had recovered from COVID-19. The specimen sequenced was PBMCs or T cells enriched from blood (not recorded which).

The CDR3, as DNA: TGTGCCAGCAGTCTGGCGACAGGGAACCCTGAAGCTTTCTTT. Amino acid sequence: CASSLATGNPEAFF. The chain has TRBV27 and TRBJ1-1; TRBD1 matches at 7 bases. CDR3 length equals 14 residues. Looked up from germline, CDR1 is MNHEY and CDR2 is SMNVEV (reference sequence).